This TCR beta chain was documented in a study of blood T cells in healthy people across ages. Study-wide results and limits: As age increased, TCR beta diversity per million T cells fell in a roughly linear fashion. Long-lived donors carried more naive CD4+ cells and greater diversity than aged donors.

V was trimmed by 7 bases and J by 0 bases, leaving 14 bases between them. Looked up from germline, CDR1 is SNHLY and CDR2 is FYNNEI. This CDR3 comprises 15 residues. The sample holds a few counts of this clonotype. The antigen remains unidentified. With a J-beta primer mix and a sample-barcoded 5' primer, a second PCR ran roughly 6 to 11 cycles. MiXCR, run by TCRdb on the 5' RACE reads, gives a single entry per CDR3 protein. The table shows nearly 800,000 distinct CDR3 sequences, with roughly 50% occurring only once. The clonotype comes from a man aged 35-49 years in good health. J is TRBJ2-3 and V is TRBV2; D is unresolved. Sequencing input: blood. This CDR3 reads CASNQRATSTDTQYF. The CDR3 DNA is TGTGCCAGCAATCAACGGGCCACTAGCACAGATACGCAGTATTTT. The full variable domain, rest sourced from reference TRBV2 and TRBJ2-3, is EPEVTQTPSHQVTQMGQEVILRCVPISNHLYFYWYRQILGQKVEFLVSFYNNEISEKSEIFDDQFSVERPDGSNFTLKIRSTKLEDSAMYFCASNQRATSTDTQYFGPGTRLTVL.